The sequence of this T cell receptor beta chain was determined in a study of regulatory T cells in long-lasting Graves disease. This clonotype was observed at least ten times. With iRepertoire HTBI primers and Arm-PCR of CDR3 regions, TCR beta libraries were built. TCRdb reprocessed the multiplex PCR reads with MiXCR, giving one entry per CDR3 protein. The sample has about 520,000 distinct CDR3 sequences, about 11% seen once; the top ten hold around 9.3%. V was cut by 5 bases and J by 0 bases, with 17 bases left in between. Germline V gene data show CDR1 as SGHAT and CDR2 as FQNNGV. This CDR3 comprises 16 residues. The sample's time point: newly diagnosed GD, antithyroid drugs for less than 3 months. PBMCs provided the RNA from which the TCR library was made. These data were likewise used in another study, on T cells in Graves' hyperthyroidism and ophthalmopathy. That study reports: For the diagnoses, clinical symptoms, serum thyroxine and TRAb, thyroid ultrasound and orbital computed tomography were used.

This chain joins TRBV11-2 and TRBJ2-7, with D tentatively TRBD1 or TRBD2 (5 bases each). The sequencing here drew on peripheral blood mononuclear cells (PBMCs), taken at new diagnosis, from a patient treated with antithyroid drugs. The clonotype was recovered from a woman in her thirties with Graves disease. CDR3 region: CASSPRRTTSSYEQYF. CDR3 DNA: TGTGCCAGCAGCCCCCGGAGGACAACATCCTCCTACGAGCAGTACTTC.